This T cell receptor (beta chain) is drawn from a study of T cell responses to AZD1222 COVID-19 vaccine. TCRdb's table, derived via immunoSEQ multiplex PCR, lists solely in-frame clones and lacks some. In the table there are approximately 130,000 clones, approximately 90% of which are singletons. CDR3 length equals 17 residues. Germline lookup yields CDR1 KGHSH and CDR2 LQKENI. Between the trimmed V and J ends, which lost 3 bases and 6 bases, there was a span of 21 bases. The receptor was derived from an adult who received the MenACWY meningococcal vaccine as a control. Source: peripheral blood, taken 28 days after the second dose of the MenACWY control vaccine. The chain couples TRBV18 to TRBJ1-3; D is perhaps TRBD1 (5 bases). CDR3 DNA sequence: TGTGCCAGCTCACCCCAGAAGACAGCTAAAACTTCAAACACCATATATTTT. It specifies CASSPQKTAKTSNTIYF. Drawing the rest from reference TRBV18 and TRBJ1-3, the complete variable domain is NAGVMQNPRHLVRRRGQEARLRCSPMKGHSHVYWYRQLPEEGLKFMVYLQKENIIDESGMPKERFSAEFPKEGPSILRIQQVVRGDSAAYFCASSPQKTAKTSNTIYFGEGSWLTVV.